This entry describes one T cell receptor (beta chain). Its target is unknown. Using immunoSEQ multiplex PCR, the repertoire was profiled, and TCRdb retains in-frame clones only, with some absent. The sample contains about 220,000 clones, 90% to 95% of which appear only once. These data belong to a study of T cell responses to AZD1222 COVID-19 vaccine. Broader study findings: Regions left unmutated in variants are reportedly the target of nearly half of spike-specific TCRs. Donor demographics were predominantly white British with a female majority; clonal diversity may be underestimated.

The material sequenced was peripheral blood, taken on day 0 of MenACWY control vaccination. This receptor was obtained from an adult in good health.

CDR3: CASSEGRAAVTEKLFF. DNA for the CDR3: TGTGCCAGCAGTGAAGGCAGAGCCGCAGTGACTGAAAAACTGTTTTTT. V usage is TRBV25-1 and J usage is TRBJ1-4; unclear D gene. This CDR3 region has 16 residues. CDR1 MGHDK and CDR2 SYGVNS come from the germline V gene. V shed 2 bases and J shed 7 bases, with 17 bases lying between them.